This T cell receptor beta chain is drawn from a study of cytomegalovirus exposure and HLA in healthy donors. This PCR relied on a set of 60 Vbeta primers and 13 Jbeta primers. Method: immunoSEQ multiplex PCR; TCRdb's copy keeps in-frame clones and lacks some. The sample shows over 110,000 clones, 82% of them seen only once. The germline V gene has CDR1 MNHEY and CDR2 SMNVEV (reference sequence). CDR3 length: 15 amino acids. V dropped 2 bases and J dropped 0; count of bases not matched to a gene: 4. The sequenced sample was PBMCs. The sequence derives from a male donor in good health and CMV-seronegative. The chain carries TRBV27 and TRBJ2-7; 7 bases agree with TRBD2. In nucleotides, the CDR3 is TGTGCCAGCAGTTTAATTGGGGGGGACTCCTACGAGCAGTACTTC. Residues: CASSLIGGDSYEQYF.